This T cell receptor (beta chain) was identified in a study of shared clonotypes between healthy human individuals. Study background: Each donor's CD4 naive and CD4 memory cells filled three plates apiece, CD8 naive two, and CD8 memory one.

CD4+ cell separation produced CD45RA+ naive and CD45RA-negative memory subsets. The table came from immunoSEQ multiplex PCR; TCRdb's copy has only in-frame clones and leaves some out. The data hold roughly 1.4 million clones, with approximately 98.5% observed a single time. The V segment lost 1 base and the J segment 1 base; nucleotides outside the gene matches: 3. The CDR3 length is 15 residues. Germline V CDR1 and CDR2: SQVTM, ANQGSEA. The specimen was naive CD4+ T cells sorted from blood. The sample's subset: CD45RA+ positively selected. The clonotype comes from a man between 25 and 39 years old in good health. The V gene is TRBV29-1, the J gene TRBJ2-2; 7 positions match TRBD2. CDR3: CSVEVAGGNTGELFF. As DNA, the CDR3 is TGCAGCGTTGAAGTAGCGGGCGGGAACACCGGGGAGCTGTTTTTT.